These T cell receptor beta chains were read from a single sample in a study of T cells in Graves' hyperthyroidism and ophthalmopathy. TCRdb itself ran the multiplex PCR reads through MiXCR, one entry per CDR3 protein. The table lists more than 500,000 distinct CDR3 sequences, 16% of them singletons, with roughly 29% in the top ten. Sequenced: blood. These receptors all come from a woman in her 30s with Graves' ophthalmopathy. Each CDR3 is given with its conserved first and last residue.

J gene: TRBJ1-2
V gene: TRBV28
CDR3 protein: CASSSAVGQGFGGYTF

J gene: TRBJ2-1
V gene: TRBV2
CDR3 protein: CASRGQGNNEQFF

J gene: TRBJ1-1
V gene: TRBV18
CDR3 protein: CASSPPTGMNTEAFF

J gene: TRBJ2-1
V gene: TRBV28
CDR3 protein: CASSFEGARNEQFF

J gene: TRBJ2-7
V gene: TRBV19
CDR3 protein: CASSTEQGHYEQYF

J gene: TRBJ1-5
V gene: TRBV5-1
CDR3 protein: CASSQELGNSAQPQHF

J gene: TRBJ2-7
V gene: TRBV28
CDR3 protein: CASTPGGLADIYEQYF

J gene: TRBJ2-5
V gene: TRBV5-1
CDR3 protein: CASSVGDHPQETQYF

J gene: TRBJ2-7
V gene: TRBV30
CDR3 protein: CALRGTRDRIYEQYF

J gene: TRBJ2-1
V gene: TRBV27
CDR3 protein: CASSSPRVLSSYNEQFF

J gene: TRBJ2-2
V gene: TRBV12-3/TRBV12-4
CDR3 protein: CASSFLTGGGVTGELFF

J gene: TRBJ1-5
V gene: TRBV4-1
CDR3 protein: CASSHFEGNQPQHF

J gene: TRBJ2-7
V gene: TRBV28
CDR3 protein: CASTTGTALRPYEQYF

J gene: TRBJ2-7
V gene: TRBV12-3/TRBV12-4
CDR3 protein: CASSLSLGYEQYF

J gene: TRBJ1-1
V gene: TRBV29-1
CDR3 protein: CSTNQGGATEAFF

J gene: TRBJ1-5
V gene: TRBV10-3
CDR3 protein: CAIRGIGRNQPQHF

J gene: TRBJ2-1
V gene: TRBV20-1
CDR3 protein: CSAPPPRYNEQFF

J gene: TRBJ2-2
V gene: TRBV3-1
CDR3 protein: CASSQEGSGPGELFF

J gene: TRBJ1-1
V gene: TRBV30
CDR3 protein: CAWSRVITEAFF

J gene: TRBJ1-2
V gene: TRBV7-2
CDR3 protein: CASSAMGGWYGYTF

J gene: TRBJ2-1
V gene: TRBV15
CDR3 protein: CATSRVLRGGNNEQFF

J gene: TRBJ2-3
V gene: TRBV29-1
CDR3 protein: CSVEEGPGDTQYF

J gene: TRBJ1-6
V gene: TRBV6-5
CDR3 protein: CASSYDGGPPLHF

J gene: TRBJ2-5
V gene: TRBV7-2
CDR3 protein: CASSPIGGETQYF

J gene: TRBJ2-2
V gene: TRBV4-3
CDR3 protein: CASSQVPLLAGLTGELFF

J gene: TRBJ2-1
V gene: TRBV4-1
CDR3 protein: CASSQGLDYNEQFF

J gene: TRBJ2-5
V gene: TRBV3-1
CDR3 protein: CASSQEVGEYQETQYF